The rows below give T cell receptor beta chains drawn from one sample of a study of T-cell memory formation after mild COVID-19. TCRdb called the 5' RACE reads again in MiXCR, with one record for every CDR3 protein. The sample contains hundreds of thousands of distinct CDR3 sequences, 20% to 30% of which appear only once. Sample: PBMCs or a T cell subset sorted from them (not recorded which). The source of these receptors is an adult woman who had mild COVID-19 (a few samples of this study predate the infection). Cell type and time point are not known. Each CDR3 is given with its conserved first and last residue. D genes are given only for firm matches. Expanded clones get a size class; other rows say once, few or many, or leave the size out.

len: 16
j_gene: TRBJ2-7
abundance: NA
v_gene: TRBV4-3
d_gene: NA
CDR3aa: CASSRSFGGTSYEQYF
CDR3nt: TGCGCCAGCAGCCGCTCCTTTGGGGGGACTTCCTACGAGCAGTACTTC

len: 15
j_gene: TRBJ2-5
abundance: NA
v_gene: TRBV9
d_gene: TRBD2
CDR3aa: CASSSSGGRQETQYF
CDR3nt: TGTGCCAGCAGCTCAAGCGGGGGGAGACAAGAGACCCAGTACTTC

len: 15
j_gene: TRBJ1-5
abundance: NA
v_gene: TRBV20-1
d_gene: NA
CDR3aa: CSARNREGINQPQHF
CDR3nt: TGCAGTGCTAGAAACAGGGAGGGGATCAATCAGCCCCAGCATTTT

len: 15
j_gene: TRBJ1-4
abundance: NA
v_gene: TRBV4-1
d_gene: NA
CDR3aa: CASSHRQDLNEKLFF
CDR3nt: TGCGCCAGCAGCCACCGACAGGACCTGAATGAAAAACTGTTTTTT

len: 15
j_gene: TRBJ1-1
abundance: NA
v_gene: TRBV9
d_gene: NA
CDR3aa: CASTFDSEMNTEAFF
CDR3nt: TGTGCCAGCACGTTTGACAGCGAGATGAACACTGAAGCTTTCTTT

len: 15
j_gene: TRBJ1-2
abundance: few
v_gene: TRBV7-9
d_gene: NA
CDR3aa: CASSLGLGGNYGYTF
CDR3nt: TGTGCCAGCAGCTTAGGGCTCGGGGGTAACTATGGCTACACCTTC

len: 16
j_gene: TRBJ1-1
abundance: NA
v_gene: TRBV10-3
d_gene: NA
CDR3aa: CAISDPPGRGNTEAFF
CDR3nt: TGTGCCATCAGTGATCCTCCAGGGAGGGGAAACACTGAAGCTTTCTTT

len: 15
j_gene: TRBJ2-3
abundance: NA
v_gene: TRBV7-9
d_gene: NA
CDR3aa: CASSLLGTYTDTQYF
CDR3nt: TGTGCCAGCAGCTTATTGGGGACATACACAGATACGCAGTATTTT

len: 19
j_gene: TRBJ2-7
abundance: few
v_gene: TRBV7-6
d_gene: TRBD2
CDR3aa: CASSFRLAGPNKGSYEQYF
CDR3nt: TGTGCCAGCAGCTTCAGACTAGCGGGACCGAATAAGGGCTCCTACGAGCAGTACTTC

len: 17
j_gene: TRBJ1-6
abundance: NA
v_gene: TRBV7-6
d_gene: NA
CDR3aa: CASSLRGSQFRNSPLHF
CDR3nt: TGTGCCAGCAGCTTACGAGGCAGCCAATTTAGGAATTCACCCCTCCACTTT

len: 13
j_gene: TRBJ1-5
abundance: NA
v_gene: TRBV5-1
d_gene: TRBD1
CDR3aa: CASSADRDQPQHF
CDR3nt: TGCGCCAGCAGCGCAGACAGGGATCAGCCCCAGCATTTT

len: 13
j_gene: TRBJ2-3
abundance: few
v_gene: TRBV5-1
d_gene: NA
CDR3aa: CASSLGISDTQYF
CDR3nt: TGCGCCAGCAGCTTGGGCATTTCAGATACGCAGTATTTT

len: 13
j_gene: TRBJ2-7
abundance: few
v_gene: TRBV6-5
d_gene: NA
CDR3aa: CASSSSTSYEQYF
CDR3nt: TGTGCCAGCAGTTCGAGTACCTCCTACGAGCAGTACTTC

len: 13
j_gene: TRBJ2-7
abundance: few
v_gene: TRBV5-4
d_gene: TRBD1
CDR3aa: CASTHPTGDEQYF
CDR3nt: TGTGCCAGCACGCATCCGACAGGGGACGAGCAGTACTTC

len: 19
j_gene: TRBJ2-3
abundance: NA
v_gene: TRBV14
d_gene: TRBD1
CDR3aa: CASSQPNNRDTGDMGTQYF
CDR3nt: TGTGCCAGCAGCCAACCCAATAACCGGGACACAGGGGATATGGGTACGCAGTATTTT

len: 15
j_gene: TRBJ2-1
abundance: NA
v_gene: TRBV12-3/TRBV12-4
d_gene: TRBD1
CDR3aa: CASSPGDRGYNEQFF
CDR3nt: TGTGCCAGCAGTCCAGGGGACAGGGGTTACAATGAGCAGTTCTTC

len: 16
j_gene: TRBJ2-1
abundance: NA
v_gene: TRBV20-1
d_gene: TRBD2
CDR3aa: CSAREVSGSVYNEQFF
CDR3nt: TGCAGTGCTAGAGAAGTTAGCGGGAGTGTCTACAATGAGCAGTTCTTC

len: 13
j_gene: TRBJ2-1
abundance: few
v_gene: TRBV6-5
d_gene: NA
CDR3aa: CASSYSPVNEQFF
CDR3nt: TGTGCCAGCAGTTACTCTCCGGTCAATGAGCAGTTCTTC

len: 15
j_gene: TRBJ2-5
abundance: few
v_gene: TRBV5-1
d_gene: TRBD2
CDR3aa: CASSSGTSGRKTQYF
CDR3nt: TGCGCCAGCAGCTCCGGGACTAGCGGGAGGAAGACCCAGTACTTC

len: 15
j_gene: TRBJ2-7
abundance: NA
v_gene: TRBV29-1
d_gene: TRBD2
CDR3aa: CSVARSSGRAYEQYF
CDR3nt: TGCAGCGTAGCACGCTCTAGCGGGAGGGCATACGAGCAGTACTTC

len: 15
j_gene: TRBJ1-1
abundance: NA
v_gene: TRBV6-1
d_gene: NA
CDR3aa: CASSEYGGRDTEAFF
CDR3nt: TGTGCCAGCAGTGAGTACGGGGGGAGGGACACTGAAGCTTTCTTT

len: 13
j_gene: TRBJ2-2
abundance: NA
v_gene: TRBV7-9
d_gene: NA
CDR3aa: CASSRGTVGELFF
CDR3nt: TGTGCCAGCAGCCGGGGGACAGTCGGGGAGCTGTTTTTT

len: 15
j_gene: TRBJ2-1
abundance: few
v_gene: TRBV27
d_gene: TRBD2
CDR3aa: CASSPRLADTNEQFF
CDR3nt: TGTGCCAGCAGTCCGCGACTAGCGGATACGAATGAGCAGTTCTTC

len: 15
j_gene: TRBJ2-1
abundance: NA
v_gene: TRBV6-5
d_gene: NA
CDR3aa: CASSPLPEAYNEQFF
CDR3nt: TGTGCCAGCAGTCCTCTCCCCGAGGCCTACAATGAGCAGTTCTTC

len: 11
j_gene: TRBJ1-2
abundance: few
v_gene: TRBV20-1
d_gene: NA
CDR3aa: CSADDSYGYTF
CDR3nt: TGCAGTGCTGACGACAGCTATGGCTACACCTTC

len: 17
j_gene: TRBJ2-7
abundance: NA
v_gene: TRBV6-5
d_gene: NA
CDR3aa: CASSSADSGGISYEQYF
CDR3nt: TGTGCCAGCAGTTCCGCCGACAGTGGAGGGATAAGCTACGAGCAGTACTTC

len: 13
j_gene: TRBJ2-5
abundance: NA
v_gene: TRBV7-3
d_gene: NA
CDR3aa: CASSLTRGETQYF
CDR3nt: TGTGCCAGCAGCTTAACCCGTGGAGAGACCCAGTACTTC

len: 17
j_gene: TRBJ1-2
abundance: NA
v_gene: TRBV27
d_gene: NA
CDR3aa: CASSFRSAKGSGYGYTF
CDR3nt: TGTGCCAGCAGTTTTCGTTCAGCGAAGGGTTCCGGCTATGGCTACACCTTC

len: 15
j_gene: TRBJ2-1
abundance: NA
v_gene: TRBV10-3
d_gene: TRBD1
CDR3aa: CAISEGQGTYNEQFF
CDR3nt: TGTGCCATCAGTGAGGGACAGGGGACCTACAATGAGCAGTTCTTC

len: 15
j_gene: TRBJ2-3
abundance: many
v_gene: TRBV20-1
d_gene: TRBD2
CDR3aa: CSARVASGRTDTQYF
CDR3nt: TGCAGTGCTAGAGTGGCTAGCGGGAGAACAGATACGCAGTATTTT

len: 14
j_gene: TRBJ2-7
abundance: NA
v_gene: TRBV5-5
d_gene: NA
CDR3aa: CASSLDPVSYEQYF
CDR3nt: TGTGCCAGCAGCTTGGACCCGGTTTCCTACGAGCAGTACTTC

len: 15
j_gene: TRBJ1-1
abundance: NA
v_gene: TRBV6-6
d_gene: TRBD1
CDR3aa: CASSPSGQGNTEAFF
CDR3nt: TGTGCCAGCAGTCCTTCGGGACAGGGGAACACTGAAGCTTTCTTT

len: 11
j_gene: TRBJ2-7
abundance: few
v_gene: TRBV7-2
d_gene: NA
CDR3aa: CASSAVSEQYF
CDR3nt: TGTGCCAGCAGCGCTGTCTCCGAGCAGTACTTC

len: 14
j_gene: TRBJ2-7
abundance: few
v_gene: TRBV21-1
d_gene: NA
CDR3aa: CASSNPRRGYEQYF
CDR3nt: TGTGCCAGCAGCAACCCCAGGAGGGGCTACGAGCAGTACTTC

len: 14
j_gene: TRBJ2-3
abundance: few
v_gene: TRBV5-4
d_gene: TRBD2
CDR3aa: CASSLGGRGDTQYF
CDR3nt: TGTGCCAGCAGCTTGGGCGGGAGGGGAGATACGCAGTATTTT

len: 14
j_gene: TRBJ2-4
abundance: many
v_gene: TRBV12-3/TRBV12-4
d_gene: NA
CDR3aa: CASSLGGAKNIQYF
CDR3nt: TGTGCCAGCAGTTTAGGGGGAGCCAAAAACATTCAGTACTTC

len: 9
j_gene: TRBJ2-1
abundance: few
v_gene: TRBV24-1
d_gene: NA
CDR3aa: CATSAPQAF
CDR3nt: TGTGCCACCAGTGCCCCACAGGCGTTC